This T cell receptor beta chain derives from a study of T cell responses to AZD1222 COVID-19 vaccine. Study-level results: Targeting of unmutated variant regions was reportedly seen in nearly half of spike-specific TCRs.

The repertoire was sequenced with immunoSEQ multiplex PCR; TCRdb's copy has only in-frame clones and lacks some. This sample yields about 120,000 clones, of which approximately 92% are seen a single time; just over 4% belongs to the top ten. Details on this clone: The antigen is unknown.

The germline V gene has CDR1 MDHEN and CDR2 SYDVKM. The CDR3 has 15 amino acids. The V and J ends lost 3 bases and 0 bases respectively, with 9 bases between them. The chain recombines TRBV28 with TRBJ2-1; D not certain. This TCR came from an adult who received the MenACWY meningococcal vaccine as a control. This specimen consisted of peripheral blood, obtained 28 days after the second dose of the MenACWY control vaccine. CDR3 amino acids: CASSLPPVSYNEQFF. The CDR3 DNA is TGTGCCAGCAGTTTGCCCCCGGTCTCCTACAATGAGCAGTTCTTC.